The next 14 T cell receptor beta chains were all read from a single sample in a study of blood T cell repertoires in COVID-19 (dated by TCRdb to the early 2020s). Library method: the immunoSEQ multiplex PCR assay. The table was pulled from immuneACCESS by TCRdb, which kept in-frame rearrangements only. Such tables lose some clones; where checked, under half of the loss comes from unresolved V genes, and the rest has no known cause. In all, the sample holds about 200,000 clones, and around 89% of those were seen once. 6.5% to 9.5% of the sample goes to the ten largest clones. Sequenced input: PBMCs or T cells enriched from blood (not recorded which). All receptors derive from a woman under 30 who had recovered from COVID-19.

The gene calls are TRBV6-5 and TRBJ1-2, with 8 positions matching TRBD1. The CDR3 is 13 amino acids. V was clipped by 6 bases and J by 7 bases; unmatched bases: 7. Germline V CDR1 and CDR2: MNHEY, SVGAGI. This chain's CDR3 is CASRPTGGFGYTF. The CDR3 nucleotides read TGTGCCAGCAGACCAACAGGGGGGTTTGGCTACACCTTC.

V usage is TRBV5-5 and J usage is TRBJ1-3; D unresolved. This CDR3 has 15 residues. The germline V gene encodes CDR1 SGHKS and CDR2 YYEKEE (reference sequence). V dropped 4 bases and J dropped 0 bases, with 11 bases sitting between them. The CDR3 region has the DNA TGTGCCAGCAGCGCAGACTCATTCTCTGGAAACACCATATATTTT. This codes for CASSADSFSGNTIYF. The variable domain in full, with the rest retrieved from reference TRBV5-5 and TRBJ1-3, is DAGVTQSPTHLIKTRGQQVTLRCSPISGHKSVSWYQQVLGQGPQFIFQYYEKEERGRGNFPDRFSARQFPNYSSELNVNALLLGDSALYLCASSADSFSGNTIYFGEGSWLTVV.

The V call is TRBV28, the J call TRBJ1-4; TRBD1 might be the D (6 bases). V was cut by 4 bases and J by 4 bases, with 10 bases left in between. CDR3 length: 14 residues. CDR1 MDHEN and CDR2 SYDVKM come from the germline V gene. CDR3 region: CASSSGGLNEKLFF. The CDR3 DNA sequence: TGTGCCAGCAGTTCCGGGGGGCTTAATGAAAAACTGTTTTTT.

This rearrangement joins TRBV13 to TRBJ2-7; perhaps TRBD2 as D (6 bases). This CDR3 is built from 14 residues. Trimming stripped 5 bases from V and 5 bases from J, with 16 bases between. Germline CDR1 is PRHDT and CDR2 is FYEKMQ (reference sequence). The CDR3 region is CASSPKWGDHEQYF. In nucleotides, the CDR3 is TGTGCCAGCAGCCCAAAATGGGGGGACCACGAGCAGTACTTC.

This chain uses TRBV18 with TRBJ1-3; D perhaps matches TRBD1 (6 bases). The CDR3 has 12 residues. The V gene lost 3 bases and the J gene lost 8 bases, with 8 bases spanning the gap. Germline assignment: CDR1 KGHSH and CDR2 LQKENI. CDR3 coding DNA: TGTGCCAGCTCACCGGACAGTCACACCATATATTTT. This sequence encodes CASSPDSHTIYF.

The chain joins TRBV19 to TRBJ1-6; D remains unclear. V lost 1 base to trimming and J lost 10 bases, with 14 bases between them. The CDR3 runs 15 residues. Germline V lookup: CDR1 LNHDA, CDR2 SQIVND (reference sequence). Here the CDR3 DNA reads TGTGCCAGTAGTATAGTCCCCCACCGGGAATCACCCCTCCACTTT. Translating it yields CASSIVPHRESPLHF.

This clone was seen just once. The V and J genes are TRBV6-6 and TRBJ1-2, with a tentative D call TRBD1 (5 bases). The germline V and J ends were trimmed by 4 bases and 4 bases, with 16 bases remaining between them. The CDR3 contains 15 residues. In germline, CDR1 is MNHNY, CDR2 SVGAGI (reference sequence). The CDR3 bases are TGTGCCAGCAGTTCTTATCAAGGGACTAGCTATGGCTACACCTTC. This gives the protein CASSSYQGTSYGYTF.

V is TRBV2 and J is TRBJ2-3; 13 bases are a match to TRBD2. This CDR3 spans 16 amino acids. CDR1 is SNHLY, CDR2 FYNNEI, per germline. V shed 6 bases, J shed 4 bases, and the junction held 7 bases outside the gene matches. The CDR3 spells CASRTGLAGEADTQYF. Written as DNA, the CDR3 is TGTGCCAGCAGGACCGGACTAGCGGGGGAGGCAGATACGCAGTATTTT.

The V gene is TRBV4-2, the J gene TRBJ2-3; 9 nucleotides match TRBD2. CDR3 size: 16 residues. Germline-derived CDR1 and CDR2 are LGHNA and YNFKEQ. J was trimmed by 5 bases and V by 5 bases; bases with no gene match: 11. CDR3 loop: CASSTEVRGGLDTQYF. CDR3 bases: TGTGCCAGCAGCACCGAGGTGCGGGGGGGCCTAGATACGCAGTATTTT.

The chain links TRBV5-1 to TRBJ2-3, with unresolved D. The CDR3 is 14 amino acids. Trimming left V 2 bases short and J 0 bases short, with 7 bases between. CDR1 and CDR2 from the germline V gene are SGHRS and YFSETQ. The CDR3 loop is CASSFQRSTDTQYF. CDR3 nucleotides: TGCGCCAGCAGCTTCCAGCGAAGCACAGATACGCAGTATTTT. The full variable domain, rest sourced from reference TRBV5-1 and TRBJ2-3, is KAGVTQTPRYLIKTRGQQVTLSCSPISGHRSVSWYQQTPGQGLQFLFEYFSETQRNKGNFPGRFSGRQFSNSRSEMNVSTLELGDSALYLCASSFQRSTDTQYFGPGTRLTVL.

This chain connects TRBV5-1 to TRBJ2-3; 8 bases match TRBD2. The J segment lost 6 bases and the V segment lost 0 bases, leaving 6 bases of the junction unmatched. Germline V CDR1 and CDR2: SGHRS, YFSETQ. The CDR3 is 15 amino acids. The CDR3 DNA sequence: TGCGCCAGCAGCTTGGGAGCTGGCGGGGGGGATACGCAGTATTTT. Residues: CASSLGAGGGDTQYF.

V usage is TRBV28 and J usage is TRBJ2-7, with D uncertain. The ends were cut back, 2 bases at V and 10 bases at J, with 12 bases in the middle. CDR3 length: 12 amino acids. CDR1 and CDR2 from the germline V gene are MDHEN and SYDVKM. CDR3 sequence reads: CASSLQAEPQYF. The CDR3 DNA sequence: TGTGCCAGCAGTTTACAGGCAGAGCCCCAGTACTTC.

The chain combines TRBV6-5 with TRBJ1-2, with 7 nucleotides matching TRBD1. After removal of 6 bases from V and 2 bases from J, the junction contained 0 bases not matched to a gene. CDR1 and CDR2 (germline): MNHEY, SVGAGI. The CDR3 has 12 residues. The CDR3, as DNA: TGTGCCAGCAGACAGGGGAACTATGGCTACACCTTC. Its protein product is CASRQGNYGYTF.

This clone has more than one count but fewer than ten. The chain combines TRBV6-1 with TRBJ2-7; D gene uncertain. Trimming took 8 bases from V and 2 from J, leaving 13 bases between them. This CDR3 is built from 13 residues. Germline V gives CDR1 MNHNS, CDR2 SASEGT. CDR3 sequence reads: CASEEQPTYEQYF. For the CDR3, the DNA is TGTGCCAGCGAAGAACAGCCTACCTACGAGCAGTACTTC.